This T cell receptor beta chain derives from a study of shared clonotypes between healthy human individuals. The assay used deep level. Original handling: Junction-only sequences produced by ImmunoSEQ had no quality scores, so filtering differed. Profiled with immunoSEQ multiplex PCR; TCRdb holds only in-frame clones, not every one. V, J and clone size are taken as reported in that table, and D and trimming were inferred from the DNA itself. The table records roughly 1.5 million clones, 95% to 99% of them present only once. Deletions cut 9 bases from V and 0 bases from J, with 12 bases between. Germline V gene lookup returns CDR1 LNHDA and CDR2 SQIVND (reference sequence). This CDR3 is 13 amino acids long.

The chain couples TRBV19 to TRBJ2-7, with D possibly TRBD1 on 5 matching bases. The clonotype comes from a young man in good health. The sample taken for sequencing was naive CD4+ T cells sorted from blood. Specified subset: CD45RA+ positively selected. In DNA form, the CDR3 reads TGTGCCAGCTCCCAGGGAATCTCCTACGAGCAGTACTTC. This translates into CASSQGISYEQYF. The variable domain in full, with the rest retrieved from reference TRBV19 and TRBJ2-7, is DGGITQSPKYLFRKEGQNVTLSCEQNLNHDAMYWYRQDPGQGLRLIYYSQIVNDFQKGDIAEGYSVSREKKESFPLTVTSAQKNPTAFYLCASSQGISYEQYFGPGTRLTVT.